The sequence of this TCR beta chain was determined in a study of T cell repertoires in cytomegalovirus infection. TCRdb recomputed calls from the reads with MiXCR, one row per CDR3 protein. The sample shows roughly 600,000 distinct CDR3 sequences, roughly a quarter of them seen only once. Germline V gene sequence: CDR1 MNHNY, CDR2 SVGAGI (reference sequence). This CDR3 has 17 amino acids. V lost 7 bases, J lost 4 bases, and 26 bases lay in between. The sample taken for sequencing was CD8+ T cells from PBMCs. This receptor was taken from a human donor in good health (CMV status not recorded). Some clones in this sample may be carry-over from other donors' samples. The chain links TRBV6-6 to TRBJ2-7; TRBD2 is a possible D gene (7 bases). The CDR3 region is CASIFLLRGGGLYEQYF. CDR3 nucleotides: TGTGCCAGCATTTTCCTACTAAGGGGCGGGGGCTTGTACGAGCAGTACTTC.